This T cell receptor (beta chain) was identified during a study of cytomegalovirus exposure and HLA in healthy donors (dated by TCRdb to 2015 to 2018). Concerning the study at large: In an earlier analysis of fewer than 750 of the donors, 250 to 300 Gb of sequence data and 100 million or so unique TCR beta sequences from 180 million or so T cells were reported. The study combined high-throughput TCR immunosequencing, statistical association of individual TCRs with disease status, and machine learning to predict cytomegalovirus infection status. HLA typing included class I and class II loci at four-digit resolution. Among the roughly 430 genotyped donors, around 81% belonged to the genetic ancestry cluster associated with self-reported Caucasian donors. Using immunosequencing, the study profiled T cell repertoires from 550 to 750 subjects and related those repertoires to cytomegalovirus serostatus. Rather than drawing on any new phenotypic data, the later analysis identified candidate immune exposures from TCR beta sequences and the way those sequences occurred across donors. Besides the first cohort of under 700 subjects, a separate validation cohort made up of 90 to 150 different subjects was used. An earlier analysis of around 640 of the donors used high-throughput TCR beta sequencing to judge whether each TCR beta V gene segment behaved as functional or pseudogenic. Every repertoire in the discovery cohort had been generated on one and the same sequencing platform. A later genetic analysis used genome-wide SNP genotypes for about three fifths of the 666 donors, treating that subset as a discovery cohort. The number of typed donors differed by locus: about 620-640 for A, B, C, DRB1 and DQB1; 500 to 550 for DQA1; 606 for DPA1; and some 430 for DPB1. In a later analysis, previously published TCR beta repertoires from several hundred donors were re-analyzed and high-resolution HLA genotyping was added so that TCR occurrence patterns could be studied. The study was designed to test whether signatures of past pathogen exposure could be identified by cataloging public T cell receptors. Donor age, sex, ethnicity and CMV serostatus were compiled together with the repertoire data. An early release that covered several hundred HLA-typed donors contained approximately 290 gigabases of sequencing data and approximately 85 million unique TCR sequences. Across about 370 genotyped donors of the cohort, an average of about 250,000 unique TCR beta nucleotide sequences per donor were sequenced, and approximately 19% of those sequences were non-productive. Because of strong linkage in the cohort, 5 or 6 DR-DQ haplotypes were treated as single units for association and clustering. Points the paper makes about the study in general: When HLA alleles, especially DR and DQ, strongly co-occurred, TCR associations were difficult to assign to individual alleles. Only TCR beta chains were sequenced in this cohort, and the absence of alpha or paired-chain data limited detectable features. HLA typing was unavailable for some donors at each locus, so association tests used only the typed subset. A further reported finding was that TCR beta sequences accurately predicted the HLA-A and HLA-B alleles for most subjects in the first cohort. Immune exposure information for the cohort was limited to CMV serostatus. Linkage disequilibrium might explain the correlated functional status among segregating V segments, but an unknown experimental factor could not be excluded. A later analysis associated around 16,000 TCR beta sequences with specific HLA alleles at a false discovery rate of 0.05. According to a later genetic analysis, donors in an Asian-associated ancestry cluster had fewer N-insertions in productive TCRs than the approximately 610-donor mean. Most TCR sequences were seen in very few donors, while some public TCRs were found in many individuals. Some IMGT-functional V segments, including TRBV6-2 and TRBV6-3, could not be distinguished by the 87-base-pair reads and were therefore excluded. In vitro tests confirmed that three of the cytomegalovirus-associated TCR beta chains recognize cytomegalovirus antigens. The authors suggested that the approach could potentially be generalized to other disease states and immunological phenotypes. The study gave a list of about 160 TCR beta chains associated with cytomegalovirus. According to a later analysis, most CMV-associated TCR beta chains appeared to be HLA-restricted, and the HLA associations seemed to be driven largely by CMV exposure. In a later analysis, TCR association rates were found to vary across HLA loci, with the most associated TCRs seen for DRB1 alleles and the fewest for HLA-C alleles. A cluster of highly shared sequence variants was judged likely to represent a technical artifact of the sequencing pipeline. The classifier was reported to diagnose cytomegalovirus status with high specificity and sensitivity in both the original and validation cohorts. An association between a missense DCLRE1C variant and V-gene and J-gene trimming of TCR beta chains was found in a later genetic analysis and replicated in an independent cohort. According to a later analysis, parvovirus B19, influenza, CMV and Epstein-Barr virus appeared linked to several top co-occurrence clusters. An earlier analysis of approximately 590 of the donors showed that most TCR beta V segments appeared in productive rearrangements either about 87% or about 30% of the time, which broadly matched IMGT annotations. Compared with equally common non-associated chains, HLA-associated TCR beta chains in a later analysis were more clonally expanded and had lower generation probabilities. Because counts were too low, about 18 rarely observed V segments, including chromosome 9 orphons, were left out of the earlier analysis of several hundred of the donors. Presence/absence analyses assumed roughly uniform sequencing depth across donors, an assumption that may not hold.

The protocol used for the library was the immunoSEQ multiplex PCR assay. The multiplex PCR relied on a mix of 60 forward primers for TCR Vbeta segments and 13 reverse primers for TCR Jbeta segments. A multiplex PCR assay on genomic DNA amplified the CDR3 region of rearranged TCR beta genes. The amplified TCR beta libraries were sequenced on the Illumina HiSeq System as 87-base-pair reads. On the authors' methods: In a later analysis, 70 million to 95 million unique TCR beta chains were counted across the roughly 670 repertoires, and roughly 10 million of these chains were shared by at least two donors. A nearest-neighbor algorithm error-corrected the raw reads and collapsed the reads into unique sequences, merging closely related sequences to remove PCR and sequencing errors. Alignment of CDR3 sequences to IMGT reference sequences was used to assign V, D and J gene segments. For a sequence to be retained, a match of at least six nucleotides was required to both a V gene segment and a J gene segment. Rearrangements were called productive when the CDR3 lacked stop codons and stayed in frame with V and J; all others were non-productive. Following IMGT convention, CDR3 was defined as the stretch from the second conserved V-encoded cysteine up to the conserved J-encoded phenylalanine. The earlier analysis of some 580 of the donors excluded any sequence lacking an unambiguous match to a single V gene segment. In an earlier analysis of around 590 of the donors, a V segment was called functional when productive rearrangements were above 56.7%, and segregating when the standard deviation between donors exceeded 5%. A statistical classification framework was built to diagnose cytomegalovirus status from the catalog of TCR beta chain sequences. In a later analysis, TCR nucleotide sequences were compared against IMGT/GENE-DB human TR gene sequences so that V and J genes could be assigned. Using the TCRdist pipeline, a later analysis assigned CDR3 sequences along with most-parsimonious VDJ recombination scenarios. A later analysis defined each TCR beta chain by its CDR3 amino acid sequence plus V-gene family, and excluded reads lacking a unique V-gene family. In a later analysis, several hundred highly shared, low-generation-probability nucleotide sequences were removed to address suspected cross-contamination and a sequencing artifact. A later analysis calculated a clonal expansion index for each public chain from normalized within-repertoire ranks of inferred template counts. Generation probabilities in a later analysis came from a VDJ recombination model fitted to out-of-frame rearrangements, and those results were checked against IGoR. In a later analysis, TCR-TCR, TCR-HLA and TCR-CMV co-occurrence was scored with hypergeometric tests, and a repertoire-size bias correction was applied to TCR pairs. In a later analysis, false discovery rates were estimated by permuting HLA or CMV assignments 20 times. In a later analysis, co-occurring TCRs were grouped using DBSCAN, and TCRdist sequence similarity was added for clustering within HLA-allele-positive subsets. Repertoires with fewer than 30,000 or more than 120,000 public chains were left out of co-occurrence clustering, as were four to six repertoires with anomalous nucleotide sharing. Drawn from immuneACCESS, this table holds only the in-frame rearrangements with V and J called that TCRdb kept. Clones are partly lost; checked studies trace under half to an unresolved V gene and leave the rest unexplained. The V and J calls and clone size were taken over from that table, and D and trimming were inferred from the DNA. For this sample there are 100,000 or so clones; about 77% appear just once. Approximately 4.3% of the sample is in the top ten clones.

Note on this clone: It lacks a known antigen. Within one base of it there is no much larger clone, and no base qualities were kept.

As encoded in the germline V gene, CDR1 is SGHVS while CDR2 is FNYEAQ. V was cut back by 1 base and J by 0 bases, leaving a gap of 17 bases between them. Including cysteine and phenylalanine, the CDR3 has 18 amino acids. Only the CDR3 DNA stays, 54 bases, in frame from base 1. The cohort comprised 666 healthy bone marrow donors. All cohort members were sampled while nominally healthy, although unrecorded immune exposures were likely present. The donor tested CMV seropositive, placing the donor among the roughly 300 seropositive members of the cohort. Every donor gave a peripheral blood sample, and the peripheral blood mononuclear cells from that sample were used for TCR beta sequencing. The Qiagen DNeasy Blood Extraction Kit was used to extract genomic DNA from the blood cell samples.

This clonotype was obtained from a woman aged 18-29 years in good health and CMV-seropositive. The V and J segments used are TRBV7-6 and TRBJ2-3; a tentative D call is TRBD2 (6 bases match). The specimen sequenced was PBMCs. The sequenced DNA is TGTGCCAGCAGCTTAGTGCGTCGGGAGCGACCTAGCACAGATACGCAGTATTTT. This is translated as CASSLVRRERPSTDTQYF.